This T cell receptor beta chain was observed in a study of PD-L1 blockade in urothelial cancer. Across the whole study: Prior chemotherapy in patients spanned 0 to 3 regimens. The median T cell count in blood samples was more than 140,000.

Each patient's cancer was a locally advanced or metastatic urothelial carcinoma. TCRdb's copy holds only in-frame clones and misses some; the assay was immunoSEQ multiplex PCR. The sample holds about 100,000 clones, about 90% seen once. J lost 4 bases, V lost 4 bases, and 12 bases had no gene match. The germline V gene has CDR1 KGHSH and CDR2 LQKENI. This CDR3 has 18 residues. Here the sequenced sample was PBMCs, taken around atezolizumab (anti-PD-L1) treatment. The genes are TRBV18 and TRBJ2-1, with 11 bases lining up with TRBD2. The receptor comes from a woman older than 75 with urothelial cancer. The CDR3: CASSRRTSGYNVYNEQFF. The CDR3 region has the DNA TGTGCCAGCTCACGCCGGACTAGCGGGTATAATGTATACAATGAGCAGTTCTTC.